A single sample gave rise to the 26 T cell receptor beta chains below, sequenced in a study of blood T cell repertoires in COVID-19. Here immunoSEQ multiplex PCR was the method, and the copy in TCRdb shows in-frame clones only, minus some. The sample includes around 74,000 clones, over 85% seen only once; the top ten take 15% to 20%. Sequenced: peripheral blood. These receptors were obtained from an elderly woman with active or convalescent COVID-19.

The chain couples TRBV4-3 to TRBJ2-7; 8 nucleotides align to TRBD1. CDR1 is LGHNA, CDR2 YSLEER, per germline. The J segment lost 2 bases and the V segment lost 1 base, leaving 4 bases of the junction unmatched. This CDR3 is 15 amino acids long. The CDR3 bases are TGCGCCAGCAGCCAAGCACAGGGGGTCCCCTACGAGCAGTACTTC. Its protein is CASSQAQGVPYEQYF.

The CDR3 loop is CASSPVVGKLNTEAFF. For the CDR3, the DNA is TGTGCCAGCAGTCCCGTAGTGGGCAAATTGAACACTGAAGCTTTCTTT. The chain has TRBV28 and TRBJ1-1; D unresolved. The CDR3 has 16 residues. V shed 5 bases and J shed 0 bases, with 16 bases lying between them. CDR1 MDHEN and CDR2 SYDVKM come from the germline V gene.

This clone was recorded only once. CDR3 sequence: CASSPRATGLGATEAFF. The DNA of the CDR3 is TGTGCCAGTAGTCCCCGGGCGACGGGCCTAGGGGCCACTGAAGCTTTCTTT. This chain links TRBV19 with TRBJ1-1, with D possibly matching TRBD1 (5 bases). The V end lost 5 bases, the J end lost 4 bases, and 23 bases lay between the germline ends. This CDR3 has 17 amino acids. Germline lookup yields CDR1 LNHDA and CDR2 SQIVND (reference sequence).

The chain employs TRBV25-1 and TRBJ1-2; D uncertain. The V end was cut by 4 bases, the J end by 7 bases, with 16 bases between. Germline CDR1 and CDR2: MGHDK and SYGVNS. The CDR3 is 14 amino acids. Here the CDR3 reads CASSVEGGIGGYTF. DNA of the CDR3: TGTGCCAGCAGTGTGGAGGGAGGCATTGGTGGCTACACCTTC.

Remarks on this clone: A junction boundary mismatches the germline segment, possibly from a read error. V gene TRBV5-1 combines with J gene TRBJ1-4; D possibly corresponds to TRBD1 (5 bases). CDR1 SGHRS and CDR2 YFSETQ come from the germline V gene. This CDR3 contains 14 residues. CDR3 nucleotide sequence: TGCGCCAGCACCTTGCAGGGTGGGGGGAAAAAACTGTTTTTT. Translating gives CASTLQGGGKKLFF.

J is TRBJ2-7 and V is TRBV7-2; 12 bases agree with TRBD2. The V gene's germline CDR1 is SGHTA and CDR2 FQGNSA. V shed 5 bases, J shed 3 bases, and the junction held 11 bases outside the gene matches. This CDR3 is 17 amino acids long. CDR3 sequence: CASSPGLAGPSFYEQYF. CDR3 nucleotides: TGTGCCAGCAGCCCCGGACTAGCGGGGCCCTCTTTCTACGAGCAGTACTTC.

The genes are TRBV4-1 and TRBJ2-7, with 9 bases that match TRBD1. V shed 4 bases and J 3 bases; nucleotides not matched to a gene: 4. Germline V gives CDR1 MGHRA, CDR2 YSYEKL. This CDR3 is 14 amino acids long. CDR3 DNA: TGCGCCAGCAGCCTGGGACAGGGTGACTACGAGCAGTACTTC. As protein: CASSLGQGDYEQYF.

This chain's CDR3 is CASSQDQAVTYEQYF. The CDR3 DNA is TGCGCCAGCAGCCAAGATCAGGCCGTAACCTACGAGCAGTACTTC. The chain employs TRBV4-1 and TRBJ2-7; D gene uncertain. CDR3 length equals 15 residues. Trimming cost V 0 bases and J 2 bases, with 11 bases left between them. Germline V CDR1 and CDR2: MGHRA, YSYEKL.

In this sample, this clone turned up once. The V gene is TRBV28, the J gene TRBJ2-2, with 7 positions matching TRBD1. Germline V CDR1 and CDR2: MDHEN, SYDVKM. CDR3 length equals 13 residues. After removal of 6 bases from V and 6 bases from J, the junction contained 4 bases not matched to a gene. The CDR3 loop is CASRGTAAGELFF. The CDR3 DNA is TGTGCCAGCAGAGGGACAGCGGCCGGGGAGCTGTTTTTT.

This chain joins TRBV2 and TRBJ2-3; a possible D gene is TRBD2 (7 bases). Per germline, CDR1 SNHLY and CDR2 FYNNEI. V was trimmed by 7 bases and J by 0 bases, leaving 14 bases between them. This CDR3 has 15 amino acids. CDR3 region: CASIWGGLSTDTQYF. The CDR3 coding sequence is TGTGCCAGCATTTGGGGGGGCCTTAGCACAGATACGCAGTATTTT.

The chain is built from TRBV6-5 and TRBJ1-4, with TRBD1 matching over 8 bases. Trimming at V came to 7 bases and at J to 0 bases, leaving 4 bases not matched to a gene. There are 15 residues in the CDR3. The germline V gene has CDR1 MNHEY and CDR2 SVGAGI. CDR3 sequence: CASIGQGTTNEKLFF. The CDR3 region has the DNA TGTGCCAGCATTGGACAGGGTACAACTAATGAAAAACTGTTTTTT.

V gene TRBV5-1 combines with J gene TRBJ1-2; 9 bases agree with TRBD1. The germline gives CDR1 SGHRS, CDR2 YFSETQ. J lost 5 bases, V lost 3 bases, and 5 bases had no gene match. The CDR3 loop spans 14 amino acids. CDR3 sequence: CASSSDRGGYGYTF. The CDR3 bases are TGCGCCAGCAGCTCGGACAGGGGAGGGTATGGCTACACCTTC.

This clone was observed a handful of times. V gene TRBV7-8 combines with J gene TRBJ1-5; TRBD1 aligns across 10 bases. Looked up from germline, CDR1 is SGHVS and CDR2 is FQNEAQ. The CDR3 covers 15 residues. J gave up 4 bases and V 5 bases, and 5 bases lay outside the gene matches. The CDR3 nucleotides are TGTGCCAGCAGCACGGGACAGGGGTCGAATCAGCCCCAGCATTTT. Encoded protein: CASSTGQGSNQPQHF.

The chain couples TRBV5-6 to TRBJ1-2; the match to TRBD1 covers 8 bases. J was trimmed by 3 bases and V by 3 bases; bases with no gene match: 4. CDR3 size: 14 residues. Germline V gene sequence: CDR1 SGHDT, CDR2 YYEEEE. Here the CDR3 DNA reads TGTGCCAGCAGCTCCCAGGGGGCAGACTATGGCTACACCTTC. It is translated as CASSSQGADYGYTF.

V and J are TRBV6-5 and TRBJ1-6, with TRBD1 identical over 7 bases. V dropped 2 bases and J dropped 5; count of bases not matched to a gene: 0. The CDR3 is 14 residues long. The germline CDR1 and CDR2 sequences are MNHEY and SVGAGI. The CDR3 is CASSYGTDNSPLHF. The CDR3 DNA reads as TGTGCCAGCAGTTACGGGACAGATAATTCACCCCTCCACTTT.

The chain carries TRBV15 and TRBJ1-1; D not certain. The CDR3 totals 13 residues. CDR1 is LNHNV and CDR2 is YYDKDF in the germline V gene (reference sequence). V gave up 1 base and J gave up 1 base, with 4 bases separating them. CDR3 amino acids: CATSRGQNTEAFF. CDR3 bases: TGTGCCACCAGCAGAGGACAGAACACTGAAGCTTTCTTT.

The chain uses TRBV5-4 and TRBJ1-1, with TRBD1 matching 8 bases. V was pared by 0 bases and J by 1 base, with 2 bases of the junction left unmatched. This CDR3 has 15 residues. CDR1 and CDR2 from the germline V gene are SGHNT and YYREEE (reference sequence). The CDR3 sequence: CASSLAGTGNTEAFF. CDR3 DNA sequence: TGTGCCAGCAGCTTGGCAGGGACAGGGAACACTGAAGCTTTCTTT.

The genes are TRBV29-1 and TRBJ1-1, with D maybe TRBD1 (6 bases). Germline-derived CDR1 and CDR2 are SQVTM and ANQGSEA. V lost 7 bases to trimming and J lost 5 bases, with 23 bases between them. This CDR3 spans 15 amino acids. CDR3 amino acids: CSAKYGGRSGTEAFF. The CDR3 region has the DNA TGCAGCGCCAAGTACGGGGGGCGAAGTGGGACTGAAGCTTTCTTT.

This chain's CDR3 is CASSADSHTGELFF. CDR3 coding DNA: TGTGCCAGCAGCGCGGACAGTCACACCGGGGAGCTGTTTTTT. V is TRBV5-4 and J is TRBJ2-2; the D gene is possibly TRBD1 (6 bases). Trimming left V 4 bases short and J 3 bases short, with 10 bases between. This CDR3 has 14 amino acids. Looked up from germline, CDR1 is SGHNT and CDR2 is YYREEE (reference sequence). Full variable domain (remainder filled in from reference TRBV5-4 and TRBJ2-2): ETGVTQSPTHLIKTRGQQVTLRCSSQSGHNTVSWYQQALGQGPQFIFQYYREEENGRGNFPPRFSGLQFPNYSSELNVNALELDDSALYLCASSADSHTGELFFGEGSRLTVL.

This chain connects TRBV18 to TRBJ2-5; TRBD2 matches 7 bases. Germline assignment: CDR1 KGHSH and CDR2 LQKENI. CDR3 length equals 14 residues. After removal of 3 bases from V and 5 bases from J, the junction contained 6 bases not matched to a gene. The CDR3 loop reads CASSPWEGSETQYF. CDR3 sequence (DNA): TGTGCCAGCTCACCCTGGGAGGGGTCGGAGACCCAGTACTTC.

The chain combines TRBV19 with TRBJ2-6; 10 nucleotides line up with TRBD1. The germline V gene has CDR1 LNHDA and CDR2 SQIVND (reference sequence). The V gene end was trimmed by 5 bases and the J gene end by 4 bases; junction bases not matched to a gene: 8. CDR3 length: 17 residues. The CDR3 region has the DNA TGTGCCAGTAGTCGGGGGACAGGGGAGTCCGGGGCCAACGTCCTGACTTTC. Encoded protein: CASSRGTGESGANVLTF.

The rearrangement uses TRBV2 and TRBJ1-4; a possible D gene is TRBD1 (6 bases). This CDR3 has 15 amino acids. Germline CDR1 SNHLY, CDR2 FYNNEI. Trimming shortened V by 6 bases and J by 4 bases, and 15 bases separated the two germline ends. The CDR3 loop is CASRMMDSINEKLFF. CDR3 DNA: TGTGCCAGCAGGATGATGGACAGTATTAATGAAAAACTGTTTTTT.

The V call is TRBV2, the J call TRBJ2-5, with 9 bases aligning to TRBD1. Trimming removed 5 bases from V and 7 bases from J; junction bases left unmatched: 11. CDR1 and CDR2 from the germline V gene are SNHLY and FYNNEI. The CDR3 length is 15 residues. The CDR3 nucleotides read TGTGCCAGCAGTAAGGACAGGGGTCAAAGGGGGACCCAGTACTTC. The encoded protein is CASSKDRGQRGTQYF.

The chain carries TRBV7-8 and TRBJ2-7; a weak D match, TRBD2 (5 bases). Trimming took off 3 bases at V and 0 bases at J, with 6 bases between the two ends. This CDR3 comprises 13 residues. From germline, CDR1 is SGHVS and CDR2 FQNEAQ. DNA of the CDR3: TGTGCCAGCAGCTTCGGACTCTCCTACGAGCAGTACTTC. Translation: CASSFGLSYEQYF.

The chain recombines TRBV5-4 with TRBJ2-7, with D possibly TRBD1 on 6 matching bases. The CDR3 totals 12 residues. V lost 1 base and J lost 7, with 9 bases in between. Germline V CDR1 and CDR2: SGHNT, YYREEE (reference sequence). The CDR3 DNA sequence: TGTGCCAGCAGCTTGACAGGGAGTGAGCAGTACTTC. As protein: CASSLTGSEQYF.

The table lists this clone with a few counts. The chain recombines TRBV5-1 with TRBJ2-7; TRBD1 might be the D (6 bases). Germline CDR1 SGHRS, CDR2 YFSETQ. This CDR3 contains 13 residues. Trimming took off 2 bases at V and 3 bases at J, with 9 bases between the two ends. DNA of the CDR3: TGCGCCAGCAGCTTCACAGGGAACTACGAGCAGTACTTC. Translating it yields CASSFTGNYEQYF.